Shown below are 27 T cell receptor beta chains from a single sample sequenced in a study of T cell responses to AZD1222 COVID-19 vaccine. Libraries were prepared by immunoSEQ multiplex PCR; TCRdb keeps only in-frame clonotypes and omits some of them. The sample records 200,000 or so clones, about 93% being singletons. The material was peripheral blood, obtained 28 days after the second AZD1222 dose. The receptors come from an adult who received the AZD1222 COVID-19 vaccine.

This rearrangement joins TRBV6-5 to TRBJ1-4, with a tentative D call TRBD1 (6 bases). Per the germline V gene, CDR1 is MNHEY and CDR2 is SVGAGI. V was cut by 2 bases and J by 0 bases, with 10 bases left in between. This CDR3 contains 16 residues. The CDR3 spells CASSYRGQSTNEKLFF. In nucleotides, the CDR3 is TGTGCCAGCAGTTACCGCGGACAGTCAACTAATGAAAAACTGTTTTTT.

The chain links TRBV3-1 (or the pseudogene TRBV3-2) to TRBJ1-4, with D unresolved. V gave up 1 base and J gave up 0 bases, with 12 bases separating them. Per germline, CDR1 LGHDT and CDR2 YNNKEL (reference sequence). The CDR3 spans 17 residues. CDR3 sequence (DNA): TGTGCCAGCAGCCAAGTCTGGGGAGGAGCAACTAATGAAAAACTGTTTTTT. Its translation is CASSQVWGGATNEKLFF.

This chain uses TRBV19 with TRBJ2-2; D is uncertain. This CDR3 spans 15 amino acids. Trimming stripped 2 bases from V and 1 base from J, with 8 bases between. Germline V gene lookup returns CDR1 LNHDA and CDR2 SQIVND (reference sequence). The CDR3 sequence: CASSIHPQNTGELFF. CDR3 DNA sequence: TGTGCCAGTAGTATACACCCGCAGAACACCGGGGAGCTGTTTTTT.

V is TRBV28 and J is TRBJ1-5; possible D gene TRBD1, 6 bases. CDR3 length: 12 residues. Germline V gives CDR1 MDHEN, CDR2 SYDVKM. Trimming took off 6 bases at V and 6 bases at J, with 9 bases between the two ends. CDR3 sequence (DNA): TGTGCCAGCAGGCCCAGGGGTCAGCCCCAGCATTTT. Its protein is CASRPRGQPQHF.

This sequence joins TRBV19 and TRBJ2-3; 7 nucleotides line up with TRBD2. V trimming: 1 base; J trimming: 9 bases; junction bases outside the gene matches: 13. The CDR3 is 16 residues long. Germline values: CDR1 LNHDA, CDR2 SQIVND (reference sequence). The CDR3 region is CASSIVVWALRGTQYF. CDR3 sequence (DNA): TGTGCCAGTAGTATAGTGGTTTGGGCCCTGCGGGGGACGCAGTATTTT.

V gene TRBV28 combines with J gene TRBJ2-7; D uncertain. The CDR3 length is 12 residues. From germline, CDR1 is MDHEN and CDR2 SYDVKM. Trimming stripped 8 bases from V and 1 base from J, with 9 bases between. CDR3 DNA sequence: TGTGCCAGCCGTATGGGGTCCTACGAGCAGTACTTC. Its translation: CASRMGSYEQYF.

V is TRBV5-8 and J is TRBJ2-2; D possibly corresponds to TRBD1 (7 bases). The CDR3 covers 14 residues. Trimming cost V 5 bases and J 5 bases, with 13 bases left between them. The germline V gene has CDR1 SGHTS and CDR2 YDEGEE. The CDR3 reads CASRAGQQTGELFF. DNA for the CDR3: TGTGCCAGCAGGGCGGGACAGCAGACCGGGGAGCTGTTTTTT. Full variable domain (outside the CDR3, taken from reference TRBV5-8 and TRBJ2-2): EAGVTQSPTHLIKTRGQQATLRCSPISGHTSVYWYQQALGLGLQFLLWYDEGEERNRGNFPPRFSGRQFPNYSSELNVNALELEDSALYLCASRAGQQTGELFFGEGSRLTVL.

The rearrangement uses TRBV19 and TRBJ1-5; D unclear. The germline V gene has CDR1 LNHDA and CDR2 SQIVND (reference sequence). CDR3 length: 12 residues. Trimming left V 7 bases short and J 4 bases short, with 8 bases between. CDR3 residues: CASKQINQPQHF. As DNA, the CDR3 is TGTGCCAGTAAGCAGATTAATCAGCCCCAGCATTTT.

This sequence joins TRBV7-8 and TRBJ2-7; no clear D gene. The CDR3 extends over 13 amino acids. Trimming cost V 0 bases and J 1 base, with 4 bases left between them. CDR1 SGHVS and CDR2 FQNEAQ come from the germline V gene. The CDR3 DNA sequence: TGTGCCAGCAGCTTAGCTAATTCCTACGAGCAGTACTTC. This encodes CASSLANSYEQYF.

This clone was observed a single time. The J gene is TRBJ1-4, the V gene TRBV12-3 or TRBV12-4; D ambiguous. V was shortened by 5 bases and J by 8 bases, with 9 bases between the two germline ends. CDR3 length: 12 residues. CDR3 loop: CASSGGWEKLFF. As DNA, the CDR3 is TGTGCCAGCAGTGGAGGGTGGGAAAAACTGTTTTTT.

J is TRBJ1-6 and V is TRBV12-3 or TRBV12-4; D ambiguous. This CDR3 region has 12 residues. V was cut by 7 bases and J by 7 bases, with 8 bases left in between. The DNA for the CDR3 is TGTGCCAGCACCCTCACAAATTCACCCCTCCACTTT. This gives the protein CASTLTNSPLHF.

The J gene is TRBJ1-1, the V gene TRBV10-2, with D tentatively TRBD1 (6 bases). CDR3 length: 13 residues. V was clipped by 8 bases and J by 3 bases, with 13 bases between them. Germline V gene lookup returns CDR1 WSHSY and CDR2 SAAADI. The CDR3 sequence is CASSRGADTEAFF. The CDR3 nucleotides read TGCGCCAGCTCGAGGGGGGCGGACACTGAAGCTTTCTTT.

The chain is built from TRBV10-3 and TRBJ2-3, with TRBD1 matching over 11 bases. Germline CDR1 is ENHRY and CDR2 is SYGVKD. The CDR3 loop spans 15 amino acids. The ends lost 6 bases at V and 0 bases at J; junction bases unmatched: 2. The CDR3: CAISGQGASTDTQYF. In DNA, the CDR3 is TGTGCCATCAGCGGACAGGGGGCTAGCACAGATACGCAGTATTTT.

This clone was recorded once. The genes are TRBV7-9 and TRBJ1-6; 9 bases align to TRBD1. The CDR3 has 17 amino acids. The V segment lost 8 bases and the J segment 6 bases; nucleotides outside the gene matches: 14. The V gene's germline CDR1 is SEHNR and CDR2 FQNEAQ (reference sequence). DNA of the CDR3: TGTGCCAGCGCCAGCCTTATACAGGGGGCCGGTAATTCACCCCTCCACTTT. Encoded protein: CASASLIQGAGNSPLHF.

The J gene is TRBJ1-2, the V gene TRBV11-2; D is perhaps TRBD1 (6 bases). Between the trimmed V and J ends, which lost 4 bases and 6 bases, there was a span of 12 bases. The CDR3 length is 13 residues. Germline lookup yields CDR1 SGHAT and CDR2 FQNNGV. CDR3 DNA sequence: TGTGCCAGCAGCTACTACAGGGCGGATGGCTACACCTTC. It codes for CASSYYRADGYTF.

This chain links TRBV12-3 or TRBV12-4 with TRBJ1-2; D possibly corresponds to TRBD1 (5 bases). This CDR3 region has 13 residues. Trimming cost V 8 bases and J 2 bases, with 12 bases left between them. The CDR3 protein is CASAPGENYGYTF. The CDR3, as DNA: TGTGCCAGCGCCCCGGGGGAGAACTATGGCTACACCTTC.

This chain uses TRBV2 with TRBJ2-7; D unclear. The length of the CDR3 is 13 residues. The germline CDR1 and CDR2 sequences are SNHLY and FYNNEI. Trimming stripped 4 bases from V and 6 bases from J, with 13 bases between. In nucleotides, the CDR3 is TGTGCCAGCAGTGTCAGGTCCTCGGGCGAGCAGTACTTC. It codes for CASSVRSSGEQYF.

As DNA, the CDR3 is TGTGCCAGTAGCAAACCAAGCGGGGGGGCGGCAGATACGCAGTATTTT. It codes for CASSKPSGGAADTQYF. V usage is TRBV19 and J usage is TRBJ2-3; 10 bases agree with TRBD2. CDR3 length: 16 residues. V shed 6 bases and J 4 bases; nucleotides not matched to a gene: 10. CDR1 and CDR2 from the germline V gene are LNHDA and SQIVND (reference sequence).

The rearrangement links TRBV6-2 or TRBV6-3 to TRBJ1-2; D unclear. Trimming pared 5 bases from V and 0 bases from J, leaving 16 bases between. The CDR3 consists of 16 residues. Germline V CDR1 and CDR2: MNHEY, SVGEGT. This CDR3 reads CASSPPGQLTNYGYTF. As DNA, the CDR3 is TGTGCCAGCAGTCCCCCCGGTCAGTTGACTAACTATGGCTACACCTTC.

This chain uses TRBV19 with TRBJ1-2; D ambiguous. CDR1 and CDR2 (germline): LNHDA, SQIVND (reference sequence). This CDR3 is 12 amino acids long. Trimming removed 6 bases from V and 8 bases from J, with 13 bases in between. The CDR3 is CASSPPPGGYTF. In DNA form, the CDR3 reads TGTGCCAGTAGCCCTCCCCCGGGAGGCTACACCTTC.

This sequence joins TRBV2 and TRBJ1-5; 9 bases line up with TRBD1. CDR1 SNHLY and CDR2 FYNNEI come from the germline V gene. This CDR3 has 15 residues. V was clipped by 5 bases and J by 1 base; unmatched bases: 3. In DNA, the CDR3 is TGTGCCAGCAGTCGGGGACAGGGAAGCAATCAGCCCCAGCATTTT. Amino acid sequence: CASSRGQGSNQPQHF.

This chain uses TRBV6-5 with TRBJ1-5; no firm D call. The CDR3 runs to 13 residues. Trimming cost V 3 bases and J 7 bases, with 10 bases left between them. CDR1 MNHEY and CDR2 SVGAGI come from the germline V gene. CDR3 amino acids: CASSYRGTQPQHF. CDR3 in DNA: TGTGCCAGCAGTTATCGTGGTACCCAGCCCCAGCATTTT.

This clone occurred once. The rearrangement uses TRBV14 and TRBJ1-6; a weak D match, TRBD1 (6 bases). There are 14 residues in the CDR3. The V end was cut by 2 bases, the J end by 9 bases, with 11 bases between. The germline CDR1 and CDR2 sequences are SGHDN and FVKESK. DNA for the CDR3: TGTGCCAGCAGCCAAACGACAGGTAGTTCACCCCTCCACTTT. Translation gives CASSQTTGSSPLHF.

This chain uses TRBV10-3 with TRBJ2-1; the match to TRBD1 covers 8 bases. Unmatched junction bases numbered 5, after V lost 2 bases and J lost 5 bases. Germline lookup yields CDR1 ENHRY and CDR2 SYGVKD. The CDR3 runs 15 residues. The CDR3, as DNA: TGTGCCATCAGTGAGAGACAGGGGCGAGACAATGAGCAGTTCTTC. It translates to CAISERQGRDNEQFF.

The CDR3 is CASSFRGNTQYF. CDR3 bases: TGTGCCAGCAGTTTCCGCGGAAATACGCAGTATTTT. The V gene is TRBV12-3 or TRBV12-4, the J gene TRBJ2-3; no clear D. The CDR3 loop spans 12 amino acids. Trimming took 3 bases from V and 7 from J, leaving 8 bases between them.

The chain uses TRBV9 and TRBJ1-3, with D perhaps matching TRBD1 (5 bases). This CDR3 has 15 residues. V was pared by 5 bases and J by 0 bases, with 12 bases between. Germline CDR1 and CDR2: SGDLS and YYNGEE. The chain's CDR3 is CASSWDGDSGNTIYF. CDR3 nucleotides: TGTGCCAGCAGTTGGGACGGGGACTCTGGAAACACCATATATTTT.

The chain carries TRBV5-1 and TRBJ1-1; D is ambiguous. This CDR3 comprises 16 residues. V was trimmed by 0 bases and J by 9 bases, leaving 21 bases between them. Per germline, CDR1 SGHRS and CDR2 YFSETQ. The CDR3 DNA is TGCGCCAGCAGCTTGGCTTCCATCGGGCAGTCCCCTAAAGCTTTCTTT. Amino acids: CASSLASIGQSPKAFF.